Listed below are T cell receptor beta chains from one sample, sequenced in a study of shared clonotypes between healthy human individuals. The data were produced by immunoSEQ multiplex PCR, yet TCRdb's version contains in-frame clones alone and is incomplete. The sample lists about 1 million clones; around 75% were seen once. The material sequenced was memory CD4+ T cells sorted from blood. The origin of the receptors is a man aged 18 to 30 in good health. Each CDR3 is given with its conserved first and last residue. The order of the fields is V gene, clone size, D gene, J gene, CDR3 DNA, CDR3 protein. The D gene is left open where the match is weak. Not all rows give a size; the values are once, few, many and, for expanded clones, a class.

>TRBV5-1|.|TRBD2|TRBJ2-1
TGCGCCAGCAGCGCGTCTACTAGCGGGGTTAGGGATGAGCAGTTCTTC
CASSASTSGVRDEQFF
>TRBV29-1|.|.|TRBJ2-7
TGCAGCGTTGAAGAGCCGGAAGGGCAGTACTTC
CSVEEPEGQYF
>TRBV28|.|.|TRBJ1-6
TGTGCCAGCAGGAAAGGGCCCTATAATTCACCCCTCCACTTT
CASRKGPYNSPLHF
>TRBV19|.|.|TRBJ2-3
TGTGCCAGTATGGGGGGGACAATTCCAGATACGCAGTATTTT
CASMGGTIPDTQYF
>TRBV5-6|.|TRBD1|TRBJ1-2
TGTGCCAGCAGCTTCACCGGGACAGGGACGAACTATGGCTACACCTTC
CASSFTGTGTNYGYTF
>TRBV6-5|few|.|TRBJ1-6
TGTGCCAGCAGCCAGATCCAGGGTATTGGGCGACCCCTCCACTTT
CASSQIQGIGRPLHF
>TRBV11-2|few|.|TRBJ2-7
TGTGCCAGCAGCTTACCGCAGCTCTACGAGCAGTACTTC
CASSLPQLYEQYF
>TRBV5-5|.|.|TRBJ2-1
TGTGCCAGCAGCCCACGCAATGAGCAGTTCTTC
CASSPRNEQFF
>TRBV19|.|.|TRBJ2-6
TGTGCCAGTAATGTAGGACAGTCCTTCTCTGGGGCCAACGTCCTGACTTTC
CASNVGQSFSGANVLTF
>TRBV29-1|once|TRBD1|TRBJ2-3
TGCAGCGTTGAAGAATTCGGGGACAGGGGCCGAGATACGCAGTATTTT
CSVEEFGDRGRDTQYF
>TRBV5-1|.|.|TRBJ2-4
TGCGCCAGCAGGTTTACAGGGGAGGACATTCAGTACTTC
CASRFTGEDIQYF
>TRBV13|.|.|TRBJ2-2
TGTGCCAGCAGCCTTCGGACATACCTAACCGGGGAGCTGTTTTTT
CASSLRTYLTGELFF
>TRBV9|.|.|TRBJ2-1
TGTGCCAGCAGCGTAGACGGGGCCCCAGGGGAGCAGTTCTTC
CASSVDGAPGEQFF
>TRBV7-9|.|.|TRBJ2-5
TGTGCCAGCAGCATACAGGGTGGAGAAGAGACCCAGTACTTC
CASSIQGGEETQYF
>TRBV2|.|.|TRBJ2-1
TGTGCCAGCAGGGGACGTCCTAGGGATAACAATGAGCAGTTCTTC
CASRGRPRDNNEQFF
>TRBV9|.|.|TRBJ2-1
TGTGCCAGCAGCCCAGGCTACAATGAGCAGTTCTTC
CASSPGYNEQFF
>TRBV7-9|.|TRBD1|TRBJ1-1
TGTGCCAGCAGCGAACGACAGGGTGGGAACACTGAAGCTTTCTTT
CASSERQGGNTEAFF
>TRBV7-6|.|.|TRBJ2-5
TGTGCCAGCAGCTCACTCGGAGGGGGTCAAGAGACCCAGTACTTC
CASSSLGGGQETQYF
>TRBV9|.|.|TRBJ2-5
TGTGCCAGCAGCCAGGGCCCGACGGCGGAGACCCAGTACTTC
CASSQGPTAETQYF
>TRBV10-1|few|TRBD1|TRBJ2-4
TGCGCCAGCAGTGAGCAGGGGGTAGGAAACATTCAGTACTTC
CASSEQGVGNIQYF
>TRBV29-1|few|TRBD1|TRBJ2-5
TGCAGCGTGATGCACCGGGACAGTCAACATCTGTACCAAGAGACCCAGTACTTC
CSVMHRDSQHLYQETQYF
>TRBV6-1|.|TRBD1|TRBJ1-1
TGTGCCAGCAGGGACAGGGAAGGAGCTTTCTTT
CASRDREGAFF
>TRBV10-3|.|.|TRBJ2-2
TGTGCCATCAGTGAGCGGGCAGCCGGGGAGCTGTTTTTT
CAISERAAGELFF
>TRBV6-1|.|TRBD1|TRBJ1-2
TGTGCCAGCGAGACAGGGGGACTTAGCTATGGCTACACCTTC
CASETGGLSYGYTF
>TRBV7-2|once|.|TRBJ2-1
TGTGCCAGCAGCTTAGTCGCGGGAAGGAATGAGCAGTTCTTC
CASSLVAGRNEQFF
>TRBV7-3|.|.|TRBJ1-6
TGTGCCAGCAGCTCCGACTCCCTATATAATTCACCCCTCCACTTT
CASSSDSLYNSPLHF
>TRBV5-4|.|TRBD2|TRBJ2-7
TGTGCCAGCAGCTGGGGCGGGGGGCTGAGCTCCTACGAGCAGTACTTC
CASSWGGGLSSYEQYF
>TRBV7-9|once|.|TRBJ2-1
TGTGCCAGCAGCTTAAGGCTGACAGCCTACAATGAGCAGTTCTTC
CASSLRLTAYNEQFF
>TRBV2|.|.|TRBJ2-7
TGTGCCAGCAGTGAAGCGCCCCGGGGTGACCTGGAGCAGTACTTC
CASSEAPRGDLEQYF
>TRBV11-2|.|.|TRBJ1-1
TGTGCCAGCAGCGCAGGGGTATCGGGGACTGAAGCTTTCTTT
CASSAGVSGTEAFF
>TRBV2|.|TRBD1|TRBJ1-5
TGTGCCAGCACCCAGGGGGGGGGCAGTCGGCCCCAGCATTTT
CASTQGGGSRPQHF
>TRBV19|.|TRBD1|TRBJ1-5
TGTGCCAGTAGTATAGGGAGGGACAGGGCTAGCAATCAGCCCCAGCATTTT
CASSIGRDRASNQPQHF
>TRBV19|.|.|TRBJ1-5
TGTGCCAGTACCACGACAGATTATAGCAATCAGCCCCAGCATTTT
CASTTTDYSNQPQHF
>TRBV5-6|.|.|TRBJ2-3
TGTGCCAGCAGCTTGGGCGTTAGTCTGGATACGCAGTATTTT
CASSLGVSLDTQYF
>TRBV5-1|.|.|TRBJ2-3
TGCGCCAGCAGCTTAGGCCAGCGGCTCGGCACAGATACGCAGTATTTT
CASSLGQRLGTDTQYF
>TRBV19|.|.|TRBJ1-1
TGTGCCAGTAGTAGCGCCCCAAGGGGGTCGAGGGGTGAAGCTTTCTTT
CASSSAPRGSRGEAFF
>TRBV30|.|TRBD2|TRBJ2-3
TGTGCCTGGAGTTCTAGCGGGGGTAGAAGTACGCAGTATTTT
CAWSSSGGRSTQYF
>TRBV5-1|.|.|TRBJ1-1
TGCGCCAGCAGCTCGGGGCAGAACCAAGCTTTCTTT
CASSSGQNQAFF
>TRBV7-2|.|TRBD1|TRBJ1-1
TGTGCCAGCAGCCTGCGACAGGGGGACACTGAAGCTTTCTTT
CASSLRQGDTEAFF
>TRBV5-4|once|TRBD1|TRBJ2-4
TGTGCCCTAGAGGGGGCCCTTTACTACTCCCTAGCCAAAAACATTCAGTACTTC
CALEGALYYSLAKNIQYF
>TRBV29-1|.|TRBD1|TRBJ2-7
TGCAGCGCCATCGGACAGGCGAGCGAGCAGTACTTC
CSAIGQASEQYF
>TRBV15|once|.|TRBJ1-5
TGTGCCACCAGCAGAGATTATCCGTTCAGCGCCCTTGACAATCAGCCCCAGCATTTT
CATSRDYPFSALDNQPQHF
>TRBV27|.|TRBD2|TRBJ2-7
TGTGCCAGCACAAAGCAACGTCCCGGGACTAGTTTCAAGGTAGACGAGCAGTACTTC
CASTKQRPGTSFKVDEQYF
>TRBV18|once|TRBD2|TRBJ2-7
TGTGCCAGCTCACCGGGGACTAGCGGCTACGAGCAGTACTTC
CASSPGTSGYEQYF
>TRBV6-8|.|.|TRBJ2-3
TGTGCCCCGTTTGAGGACAATTACGTCACAGATACGCAGTATTTT
CAPFEDNYVTDTQYF
>TRBV2|once|TRBD1|TRBJ2-5
TGTGCCAGCAGTGCTACAGGGGGATTGGTAGAGACCCAGTACTTC
CASSATGGLVETQYF
>TRBV7-2|.|TRBD1|TRBJ2-2
TGTGCCAGCAGCCGATATACAGGGGCGAACACCGGGGAGCTGTTTTTT
CASSRYTGANTGELFF
>TRBV10-3|.|.|TRBJ2-1
TGTGCCATCAGTGAGTACGGTTACAATGAGCAGTTCTTC
CAISEYGYNEQFF
>TRBV6-1|few|.|TRBJ1-1
TGTGCCAGCAGTAAGGTCCGCACTGAAGCTTTCTTT
CASSKVRTEAFF
>TRBV5-5|.|TRBD2|TRBJ2-3
TGTGCCAGCAGCGGTGGGACTAGCGGGGGCCGCGTTGTATTT
CASSGGTSGGRVVF
>TRBV30|.|.|TRBJ1-6
TGTGCCTGGAAATCACAGGGTACAAATTCACCCCTCCACTTT
CAWKSQGTNSPLHF
>TRBV23-1|.|.|TRBJ2-2
TGCGCCAGCAGTCAATCCCCATACACCGGGGAGCTGTTTTTT
CASSQSPYTGELFF
>TRBV12-5|.|TRBD2|TRBJ2-7
TGTGCTAGTGGTTTGGCACTAGCGGGGACCTCCTACGAGCAGTACTTC
CASGLALAGTSYEQYF
>TRBV5-6|many|TRBD1|TRBJ1-4
TGTGCCAGCAGCTTGGGACAGGGCGGTGAAAAACTGTTTTTT
CASSLGQGGEKLFF
>TRBV5-1|.|.|TRBJ1-4
TGCGCCAGCAGCTTGGGGGGGCTAGGTGAAAAACTGTTTTTT
CASSLGGLGEKLFF
>TRBV10-3|.|.|TRBJ2-7
TGTGCCATCTCTTTCGCGCAGCGAGATGCCTACGAGCAGTACTTC
CAISFAQRDAYEQYF
>TRBV6-5|.|TRBD2|TRBJ2-7
TGTGCCAGCAGAAGTAGCGGGACCTACGAGCAGTACTTC
CASRSSGTYEQYF
>TRBV6-5|.|.|TRBJ2-1
TGTGCCAGCAGGTGGGGCCGTGGGTACAATGAGCAGTTCTTC
CASRWGRGYNEQFF